What follows are 18 T cell receptor beta chains derived from one specimen sequenced in a study of T cell repertoires in cytomegalovirus infection. One entry per CDR3 protein results from TCRdb running MiXCR on the reads. The sample lists a few hundred thousand distinct CDR3 sequences, about 17% occurring once. Sequences were obtained from CD8+ T cells from PBMCs. The receptors were sampled from a human donor in good health (CMV status not recorded). Some clones in this sample may be carry-over from other donors' samples.

This sequence joins TRBV6-6 and TRBJ2-5; no clear D gene. Per germline, CDR1 MNHNY and CDR2 SVGAGI (reference sequence). The CDR3 covers 13 residues. The V and J ends lost 0 bases and 4 bases respectively, with 6 bases between them. The chain's CDR3 is CASSYSVIETQYF. In nucleotides, the CDR3 is TGTGCCAGCAGTTACTCAGTAATAGAGACCCAGTACTTC.

Ten or more counts support this clonotype. V usage is TRBV7-2 and J usage is TRBJ2-3; 8 positions match TRBD2. CDR3 length equals 15 residues. Trimming at V came to 4 bases and at J to 4 bases, leaving 7 bases not matched to a gene. Germline CDR1 is SGHTA and CDR2 is FQGNSA. The CDR3 DNA reads as TGTGCCAGCAGCTCGGGGGGGGGACGGGCAGATACGCAGTATTTT. It yields the protein CASSSGGGRADTQYF.

The V gene is TRBV29-1, the J gene TRBJ2-4; TRBD1 might be the D (6 bases). CDR1 is SQVTM and CDR2 is ANQGSEA in the germline V gene. This CDR3 has 13 amino acids. Trimming stripped 1 base from V and 7 bases from J, with 11 bases between. The CDR3 sequence: CSVEVDSWNIQYF. CDR3 coding DNA: TGCAGCGTTGAAGTGGACAGCTGGAACATTCAGTACTTC.

The chain has TRBV19 and TRBJ1-2, with TRBD1 matching 8 bases. Looked up from germline, CDR1 is LNHDA and CDR2 is SQIVND (reference sequence). This CDR3 region has 15 residues. The V segment lost 3 bases and the J segment 3 bases; nucleotides outside the gene matches: 6. CDR3 loop: CASSIGAGGDYGYTF. CDR3 DNA: TGTGCCAGTAGTATCGGGGCAGGGGGCGACTATGGCTACACCTTC.

The chain joins TRBV7-2 to TRBJ2-5; 10 positions agree with TRBD2. With 5 bases clipped from V and 1 base from J, the junction kept 10 bases outside the gene matches. Germline loops: CDR1 SGHTA, CDR2 FQGNSA. This CDR3 comprises 17 residues. Written as DNA, the CDR3 is TGTGCCAGCAGCCTCGAAATTAGCGGGGGGCTCCAAGAGACCCAGTACTTC. It specifies CASSLEISGGLQETQYF.

The V call is TRBV4-1, the J call TRBJ1-2; the match to TRBD1 covers 7 bases. The CDR3 loop spans 14 amino acids. The germline CDR1 and CDR2 sequences are MGHRA and YSYEKL. With 1 base clipped from V and 6 bases from J, the junction kept 5 bases outside the gene matches. Here the CDR3 DNA reads TGCGCCAGCAGCCAAGCCTACACAGGGGATGGCTACACCTTC. It yields the protein CASSQAYTGDGYTF.

V and J are TRBV4-3 and TRBJ1-3; the D is unclear. From germline, CDR1 is LGHNA and CDR2 YSLEER. The length of the CDR3 is 14 residues. V shed 4 bases and J shed 4 bases, with 11 bases lying between them. As DNA, the CDR3 is TGCGCCAGCAGCCCCTCAACGGAAGGAAACACCATATATTTT. Encoded protein: CASSPSTEGNTIYF.

The CDR3 DNA is TGCGCCAGCAGCCAAGATTTCAGAAAGGAGGATCAGCCCCAGCATTTT. Amino acid sequence: CASSQDFRKEDQPQHF. The chain employs TRBV4-1 and TRBJ1-5, with D hard to call. V was shortened by 0 bases and J by 5 bases, with 14 bases between the two germline ends. The germline V gene has CDR1 MGHRA and CDR2 YSYEKL. The CDR3 contains 16 residues.

The chain uses TRBV20-1 and TRBJ1-5; D remains ambiguous. CDR3 size: 13 residues. Germline CDR1 is DFQATT and CDR2 is SNEGSKA (reference sequence). Trimming took 5 bases from V and 4 from J, leaving 12 bases between them. The CDR3 sequence: CSAPSFVNQPQHF. The DNA for the CDR3 is TGCAGTGCTCCCTCGTTCGTGAATCAGCCCCAGCATTTT.

This clonotype has only a few counts. The chain couples TRBV7-6 to TRBJ2-7; the D gene could be TRBD1 or TRBD2 (6 bases each). The V gene's germline CDR1 is SGHVS and CDR2 FNYEAQ. This CDR3 has 14 amino acids. Trimming pared 1 base from V and 7 bases from J, leaving 14 bases between. The CDR3 DNA is TGTGCCAGCAGCTTAGGGGGGCGGGGATGGGAGCAGTACTTC. Translating it yields CASSLGGRGWEQYF.

To note about this clonotype: This clone may be a read error of a much larger clone one base away. The chain has TRBV7-2 and TRBJ2-3; TRBD2 matches 8 bases. Germline V lookup: CDR1 SGHTA, CDR2 FQGNSA. The CDR3 has 15 residues. Unmatched junction bases numbered 11, after V lost 6 bases and J lost 6 bases. CDR3 sequence (DNA): TGTGCCAGCAGGCACCCAACAGCGGGGGATGATACGCAGTATTTT. Protein: CASRHPTAGDDTQYF.

V gene TRBV10-3 combines with J gene TRBJ1-1; D uncertain. CDR1 is ENHRY, CDR2 SYGVKD, per germline. Trimming removed 2 bases from V and 1 base from J, with 11 bases in between. The CDR3 contains 15 residues. The CDR3 region is CAISEPFNSNTEAFF. CDR3 DNA sequence: TGTGCCATCAGTGAGCCTTTCAATTCGAACACTGAAGCTTTCTTT.

This clonotype showed up many times. The chain is built from TRBV19 and TRBJ2-1; tentatively, D is TRBD1 (5 bases). V lost 7 bases to trimming and J lost 0 bases, with 22 bases between them. The CDR3 has 18 amino acids. The germline V gene encodes CDR1 LNHDA and CDR2 SQIVND (reference sequence). CDR3 loop: CASTTSSHRISSYNEQFF. For the CDR3, the DNA is TGTGCCAGTACCACGTCCTCCCACAGGATAAGCTCCTACAATGAGCAGTTCTTC.

This clonotype was counted at least ten times. This rearrangement joins TRBV7-9 to TRBJ1-5, with D tentatively TRBD1 (6 bases). V was cut by 4 bases and J by 5 bases, with 18 bases left in between. The germline V gene encodes CDR1 SEHNR and CDR2 FQNEAQ (reference sequence). This CDR3 region has 16 residues. The CDR3 sequence: CASSSAAGGRYQPQHF. Written as DNA, the CDR3 is TGTGCCAGCAGCTCAGCAGCTGGGGGGCGTTATCAGCCCCAGCATTTT. Combining the CDR3 with reference TRBV7-9 and TRBJ1-5 gives the whole variable domain DTGVSQNPRHKITKRGQNVTFRCDPISEHNRLYWYRQTLGQGPEFLTYFQNEAQLEKSRLLSDRFSAERPKGSFSTLEIQRTEQGDSAMYLCASSSAAGGRYQPQHFGDGTRLSIL.

This clonotype appeared many times. The V gene is TRBV6-2 or TRBV6-3, the J gene TRBJ1-1; D unclear. CDR3 length equals 16 residues. V was cut by 6 bases and J by 4 bases, with 21 bases left in between. CDR1 and CDR2 (germline): MNHEY, SVGEGT. In nucleotides, the CDR3 is TGTGCCAGCAGCCTCACCAGAGGGAGGTTCATCACTGAAGCTTTCTTT. This gives the protein CASSLTRGRFITEAFF.

The chain links TRBV6-1 to TRBJ1-2; 7 bases match TRBD1. Germline assignment: CDR1 MNHNS and CDR2 SASEGT. Trimming cost V 6 bases and J 8 bases; bases outside gene matches: 15. CDR3 length: 15 residues. CDR3 region: CASRNDRVPTDGYTF. For the CDR3, the DNA is TGTGCCAGCAGAAATGACAGGGTACCGACGGACGGCTACACCTTC.

The chain combines TRBV6-6 with TRBJ2-3, with D perhaps being TRBD1 or TRBD2 (6 bases each). CDR1 and CDR2 (germline): MNHNY, SVGAGI (reference sequence). V was pared by 2 bases and J by 0 bases, with 15 bases between. There are 17 residues in the CDR3. The CDR3 sequence: CASSYPGAGLSTDTQYF. CDR3 in DNA: TGTGCCAGCAGTTACCCGGGGGCGGGGCTTAGCACAGATACGCAGTATTTT.

This clonotype was counted between two and nine times. The chain carries TRBV12-3 or TRBV12-4 and TRBJ1-5; D ambiguous. Trimming removed 2 bases from V and 4 bases from J, with 12 bases in between. CDR3 size: 15 residues. The CDR3 is CASSLMSAENQPQHF. Written as DNA, the CDR3 is TGTGCCAGCAGTTTAATGTCGGCAGAAAATCAGCCCCAGCATTTT.